This is a list of T cell receptor beta chains from one sample in a study of OX40 agonist ivuxolimab in advanced cancers. This table comes from immunoSEQ multiplex PCR, and its TCRdb copy is limited to in-frame clones, with some not included. The sample holds about 29,000 clones, approximately 91% seen once. Sequenced here: CD4+ or CD8+ T cells sorted from blood, sampled in a trial of the OX40 agonist ivuxolimab. The receptors shown here come from an adult with an advanced solid tumor such as melanoma, head and neck, liver or kidney cancer. Both conserved end residues are part of each CDR3. A D gene is named only where the DNA matches it firmly. Clone size is given for some rows only: seen once, a few or many times, or a class if the clone is expanded.

J: TRBJ1-3; D: -; V: TRBV7-6; size: -; CDR3: CASSPSPGNTIYF; DNA: TGTGCCAGCAGCCCTAGCCCTGGAAACACCATATATTTT
J: TRBJ1-3; D: -; V: TRBV4-1; size: -; CDR3: CASSQEGVGSSGNTIYF; DNA: TGCGCCAGCAGCCAAGAAGGAGTCGGGAGCTCTGGAAACACCATATATTTT
J: TRBJ2-3; D: -; V: TRBV5-1; size: -; CDR3: CASSLSVASTDTQYF; DNA: TGCGCCAGCAGCTTGTCCGTTGCTAGCACAGATACGCAGTATTTT
J: TRBJ2-2; D: TRBD2; V: TRBV7-6; size: once; CDR3: CASSFPLAGGPAGELFF; DNA: TGTGCCAGCAGCTTTCCTCTAGCGGGAGGGCCGGCCGGGGAGCTGTTTTTT
J: TRBJ1-1; D: -; V: TRBV9; size: -; CDR3: CASSDTPNTEAFF; DNA: TGTGCCAGCAGCGATACACCGAACACTGAAGCTTTCTTT
J: TRBJ1-4; D: TRBD1; V: TRBV12-5; size: -; CDR3: CASGLGQGSGEKLFF; DNA: TGTGCTAGTGGTTTGGGACAGGGGTCGGGCGAAAAACTGTTTTTT
J: TRBJ2-5; D: -; V: TRBV15; size: -; CDR3: CATSRIQAYDQETQYF; DNA: TGTGCCACCAGCCGGATACAGGCCTACGACCAAGAGACCCAGTACTTC
J: TRBJ2-5; D: -; V: TRBV7-9; size: -; CDR3: CASSLGAGGGETQYF; DNA: TGTGCCAGCAGCTTAGGAGCTGGGGGCGGAGAGACCCAGTACTTC
J: TRBJ1-6; D: TRBD1; V: TRBV4-1; size: -; CDR3: CASSQEAGGSPLHF; DNA: TGCGCCAGCAGCCAAGAGGCAGGGGGTTCACCCCTCCACTTT
J: TRBJ2-7; D: TRBD2; V: TRBV5-4; size: -; CDR3: CASSQDLSGGLEQYF; DNA: TGTGCCAGCAGCCAAGATCTGTCGGGAGGGCTCGAGCAGTACTTC
J: TRBJ2-7; D: -; V: TRBV21-1; size: -; CDR3: CAYRGSGHEQYF; DNA: TGTGCCTACAGGGGTTCAGGCCACGAGCAGTACTTC
J: TRBJ1-2; D: -; V: TRBV4-1; size: -; CDR3: CASSQEIPGTKGRGYTF; DNA: TGCGCCAGCAGCCAAGAAATCCCCGGGACAAAGGGTCGTGGCTACACCTTC
J: TRBJ1-1; D: -; V: TRBV11-1; size: -; CDR3: CASSSNGGNTEAFF; DNA: TGTGCCAGCAGCTCGAATGGGGGGAACACTGAAGCTTTCTTT
J: TRBJ1-1; D: TRBD1; V: TRBV2; size: -; CDR3: CASSFTGGDTEAFF; DNA: TGTGCCAGCAGCTTTACAGGGGGAGACACTGAAGCTTTCTTT
J: TRBJ1-5; D: -; V: TRBV27; size: -; CDR3: CASSPISGTLNQPQHF; DNA: TGTGCCAGCAGTCCCATATCCGGGACGCTAAATCAGCCCCAGCATTTT
J: TRBJ1-5; D: -; V: TRBV5-5; size: -; CDR3: CASSLTSSNQPQHF; DNA: TGTGCCAGCAGCTTGACCAGTAGCAATCAGCCCCAGCATTTT
J: TRBJ2-2; D: TRBD2; V: TRBV7-7; size: -; CDR3: CASSQRGLAGTGELFF; DNA: TGTGCCAGCAGCCAAAGAGGACTAGCGGGGACCGGGGAGCTGTTTTTT